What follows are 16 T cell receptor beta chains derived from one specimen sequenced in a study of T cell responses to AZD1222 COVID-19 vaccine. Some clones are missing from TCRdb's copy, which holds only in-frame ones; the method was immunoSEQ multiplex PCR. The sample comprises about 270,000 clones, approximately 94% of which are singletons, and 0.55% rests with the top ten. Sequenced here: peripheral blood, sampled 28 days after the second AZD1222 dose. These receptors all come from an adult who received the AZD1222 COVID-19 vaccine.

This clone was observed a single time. CDR3 bases: TGTGCCACTAAGTCTGGTTACAATCAGCCCCAGCATTTT. It codes for CATKSGYNQPQHF. V usage is TRBV6-5 and J usage is TRBJ1-5; no clear D gene. Per germline, CDR1 MNHEY and CDR2 SVGAGI. The CDR3 sequence is 13 residues long. V lost 10 bases to trimming and J lost 3 bases, with 13 bases between them.

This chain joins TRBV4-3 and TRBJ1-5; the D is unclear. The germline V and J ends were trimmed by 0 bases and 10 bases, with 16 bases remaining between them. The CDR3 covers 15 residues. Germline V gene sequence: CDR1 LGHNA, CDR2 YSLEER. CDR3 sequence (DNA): TGCGCCAGCAGCCAAGATTTGCAGGTTTCGCCTCCCCAGCATTTT. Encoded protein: CASSQDLQVSPPQHF.

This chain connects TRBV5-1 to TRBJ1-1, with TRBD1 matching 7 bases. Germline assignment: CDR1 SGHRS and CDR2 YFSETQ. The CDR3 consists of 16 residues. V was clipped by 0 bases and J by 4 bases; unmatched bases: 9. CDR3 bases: TGCGCCAGCAGCTTGGCCGGCCAGGGGGTAGGCACTGAAGCTTTCTTT. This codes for CASSLAGQGVGTEAFF.

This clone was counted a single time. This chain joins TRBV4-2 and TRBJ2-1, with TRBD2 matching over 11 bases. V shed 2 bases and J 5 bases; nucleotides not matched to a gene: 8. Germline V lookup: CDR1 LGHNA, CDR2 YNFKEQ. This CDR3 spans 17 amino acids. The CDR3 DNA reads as TGTGCCAGCAGCCAAATGGGGACTAGCGGTGGGAACAATGAGCAGTTCTTC. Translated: CASSQMGTSGGNNEQFF.

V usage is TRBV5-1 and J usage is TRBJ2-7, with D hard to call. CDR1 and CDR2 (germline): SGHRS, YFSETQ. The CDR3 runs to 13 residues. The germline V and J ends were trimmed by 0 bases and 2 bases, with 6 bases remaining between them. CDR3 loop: CASSLDSPYEQYF. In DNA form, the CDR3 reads TGCGCCAGCAGCTTGGACAGCCCCTACGAGCAGTACTTC.

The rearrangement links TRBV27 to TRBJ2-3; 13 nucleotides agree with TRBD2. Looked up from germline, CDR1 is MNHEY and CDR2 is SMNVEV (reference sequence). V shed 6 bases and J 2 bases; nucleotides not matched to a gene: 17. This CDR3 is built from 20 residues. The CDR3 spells CASRQRLAGGSVPTTDTQYF. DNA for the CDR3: TGTGCCAGCAGGCAGAGACTAGCGGGAGGTTCTGTCCCCACCACAGATACGCAGTATTTT.

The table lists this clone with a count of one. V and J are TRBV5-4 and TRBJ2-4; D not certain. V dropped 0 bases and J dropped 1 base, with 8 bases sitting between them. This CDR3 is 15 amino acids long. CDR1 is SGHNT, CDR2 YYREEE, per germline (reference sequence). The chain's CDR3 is CASSLAKGAKNIQYF. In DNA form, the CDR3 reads TGTGCCAGCAGCTTGGCCAAAGGGGCCAAAAACATTCAGTACTTC.

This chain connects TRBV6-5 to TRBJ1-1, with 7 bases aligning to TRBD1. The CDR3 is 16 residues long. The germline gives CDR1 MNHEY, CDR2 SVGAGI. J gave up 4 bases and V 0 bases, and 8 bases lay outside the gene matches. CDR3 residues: CASSYSEQGSLTEAFF. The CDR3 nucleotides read TGTGCCAGCAGTTACTCAGAACAGGGGAGTCTCACTGAAGCTTTCTTT.

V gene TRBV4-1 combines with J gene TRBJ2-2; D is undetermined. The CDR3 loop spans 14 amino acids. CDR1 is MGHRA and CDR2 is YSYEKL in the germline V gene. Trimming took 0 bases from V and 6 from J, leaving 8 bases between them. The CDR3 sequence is CASSQDLVAGELFF. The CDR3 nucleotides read TGCGCCAGCAGCCAAGATCTGGTGGCCGGGGAGCTGTTTTTT.

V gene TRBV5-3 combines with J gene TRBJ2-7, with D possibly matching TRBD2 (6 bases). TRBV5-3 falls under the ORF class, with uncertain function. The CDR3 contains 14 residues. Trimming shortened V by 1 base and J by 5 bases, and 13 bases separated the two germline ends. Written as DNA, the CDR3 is TGTGCCAGAAGCTTGTCAACTAGCCCAAACGAGCAGTACTTC. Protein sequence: CARSLSTSPNEQYF.

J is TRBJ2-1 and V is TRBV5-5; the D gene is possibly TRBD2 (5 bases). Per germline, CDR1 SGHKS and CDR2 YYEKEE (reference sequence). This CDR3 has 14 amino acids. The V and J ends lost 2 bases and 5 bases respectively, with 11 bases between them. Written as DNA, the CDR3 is TGTGCCAGCAGCTTCCCCGGGATCAACAATGAGCAGTTCTTC. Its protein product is CASSFPGINNEQFF.

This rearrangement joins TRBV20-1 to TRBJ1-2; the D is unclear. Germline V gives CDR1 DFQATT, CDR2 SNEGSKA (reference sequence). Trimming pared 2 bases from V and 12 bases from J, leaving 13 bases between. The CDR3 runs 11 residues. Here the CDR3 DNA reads TGCAGTGCTAGATGGACCGGGCCCCACACCTTC. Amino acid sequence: CSARWTGPHTF.

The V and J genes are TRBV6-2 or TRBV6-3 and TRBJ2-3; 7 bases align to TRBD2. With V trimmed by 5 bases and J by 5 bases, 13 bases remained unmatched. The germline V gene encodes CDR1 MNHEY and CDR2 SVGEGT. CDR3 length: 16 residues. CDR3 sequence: CASSPLTSGEQDTQYF. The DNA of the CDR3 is TGTGCCAGCAGTCCCCTAACCAGCGGGGAACAAGATACGCAGTATTTT.

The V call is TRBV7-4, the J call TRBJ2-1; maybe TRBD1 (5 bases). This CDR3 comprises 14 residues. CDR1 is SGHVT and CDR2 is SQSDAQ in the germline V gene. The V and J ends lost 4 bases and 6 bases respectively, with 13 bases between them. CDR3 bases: TGTGCCAGCAGCTCCATAGGGGTACCCAATGAGCAGTTCTTC. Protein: CASSSIGVPNEQFF.

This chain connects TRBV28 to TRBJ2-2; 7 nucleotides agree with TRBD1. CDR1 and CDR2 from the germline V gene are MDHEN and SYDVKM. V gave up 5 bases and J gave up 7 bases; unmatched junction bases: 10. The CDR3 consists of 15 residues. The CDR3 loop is CASSPQGYVNGELFF. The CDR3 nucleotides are TGTGCCAGCAGTCCACAGGGGTATGTCAACGGGGAGCTGTTTTTT.

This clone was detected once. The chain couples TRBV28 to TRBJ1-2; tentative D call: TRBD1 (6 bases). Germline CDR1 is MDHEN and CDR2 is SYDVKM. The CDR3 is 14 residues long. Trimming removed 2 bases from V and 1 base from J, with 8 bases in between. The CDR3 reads CASSLTGINYGYTF. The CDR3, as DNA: TGTGCCAGCAGTTTAACAGGGATTAACTATGGCTACACCTTC.